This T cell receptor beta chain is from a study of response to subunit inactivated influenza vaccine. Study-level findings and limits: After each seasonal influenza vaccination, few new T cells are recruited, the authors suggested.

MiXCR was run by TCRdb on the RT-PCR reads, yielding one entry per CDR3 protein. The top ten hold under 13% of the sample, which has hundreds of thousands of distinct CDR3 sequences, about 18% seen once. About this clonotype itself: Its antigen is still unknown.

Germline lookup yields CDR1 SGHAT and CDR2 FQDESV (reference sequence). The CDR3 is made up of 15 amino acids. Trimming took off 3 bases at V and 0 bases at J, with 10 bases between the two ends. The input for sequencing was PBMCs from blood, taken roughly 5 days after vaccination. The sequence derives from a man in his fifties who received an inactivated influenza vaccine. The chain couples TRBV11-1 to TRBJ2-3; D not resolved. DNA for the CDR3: TGTGCCAGCAGCTTCTCCCGTTCGAGCACAGATACGCAGTATTTT. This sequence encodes CASSFSRSSTDTQYF.